The 10 T cell receptor beta chains reported below all come from one sample, sequenced in a study of OX40 agonist ivuxolimab in advanced cancers. Some clones are missing from TCRdb's copy, which holds only in-frame ones; the method was immunoSEQ multiplex PCR. The data show about 99,000 clones, 95% to 96% seen once. The sample in question was CD4+ or CD8+ T cells sorted from blood, obtained in a trial of the OX40 agonist ivuxolimab. These receptors were obtained from an adult with an advanced solid tumor such as melanoma, head and neck, liver or kidney cancer.

A remark on this clone: No conserved phenylalanine or tryptophan ends this CDR3, so it is likely a read error. It is unclear where the CDR3 begins or ends on the DNA, so no DNA is shown, and the CDR3 is as TCRdb lists it. The rearrangement links TRBV20-1 to TRBJ1-2; the tabulated D call, TRBD1, remains unverified against the DNA. The CDR3 numbers 9 amino acids, ends counted. CDR1 is DFQATT, CDR2 SNEGSKA, per germline (reference sequence). CDR3 amino acids: CSASSRGVL.

The DNA of the CDR3 is TGTGCCAGTTTTACCGGGAGGAACACCGGGGAGCTGTTTTTT. Encoded protein: CASFTGRNTGELFF. The chain carries TRBV6-1 and TRBJ2-2; D possibly corresponds to TRBD2 (6 bases). The germline V gene encodes CDR1 MNHNS and CDR2 SASEGT. The CDR3 length is 14 residues. The V and J ends lost 9 bases and 1 base respectively, with 12 bases between them.

In its sample, this clone was seen once. The chain combines TRBV11-1 with TRBJ2-1; unclear D gene. The CDR3 is 11 amino acids. CDR1 is SGHAT, CDR2 FQDESV, per germline (reference sequence). V lost 5 bases to trimming and J lost 5 bases, with 4 bases between them. For the CDR3, the DNA is TGTGCCAGCAGCCCCGACAATGAGCAGTTCTTC. It specifies CASSPDNEQFF. The full variable domain, with the rest looked up from reference TRBV11-1 and TRBJ2-1, is EAEVAQSPRYKITEKSQAVAFWCDPISGHATLYWYRQILGQGPELLVQFQDESVVDDSQLPKDRFSAERLKGVDSTLKIQPAELGDSAMYLCASSPDNEQFFGPGTRLTVL.

J is TRBJ2-3 and V is TRBV10-3; the D gene is possibly TRBD1 (6 bases). The CDR3 has 11 residues. V lost 6 bases to trimming and J lost 5 bases, with 6 bases between them. CDR1 ENHRY and CDR2 SYGVKD come from the germline V gene. CDR3 DNA sequence: TGTGCCATCAGACAGGGAGATACGCAGTATTTT. Its protein product is CAIRQGDTQYF.

The chain employs TRBV28 and TRBJ2-1, with no clear D. Between the trimmed V and J ends, which lost 6 bases and 10 bases, there was a span of 16 bases. The CDR3 runs to 13 residues. Looked up from germline, CDR1 is MDHEN and CDR2 is SYDVKM. For the CDR3, the DNA is TGTGCCAGCAGACTTCCTCAGCTGGACGAGCAGTTCTTC. Translating gives CASRLPQLDEQFF.

J is TRBJ2-5 and V is TRBV9, with 8 bases aligning to TRBD1. TRBJ2-7 matches the DNA end more closely, so the J call is doubtful. The germline V gene has CDR1 SGDLS and CDR2 YYNGEE. The CDR3 is 15 amino acids. Here the CDR3 DNA reads TGTGCCAGCAGCGTAGGACAGGGGATCTCTTACGAGCAGTACTTC. It codes for CASSVGQGISYEQYF.

V and J are TRBV7-8 and TRBJ2-3; 10 bases agree with TRBD2. Germline V lookup: CDR1 SGHVS, CDR2 FQNEAQ. CDR3 size: 17 residues. V was pared by 2 bases and J by 6 bases, with 11 bases of the junction left unmatched. This CDR3 is CASSLPTWTSGDDTQYF. As DNA, the CDR3 is TGTGCCAGCAGCTTACCAACCTGGACTAGCGGTGATGATACGCAGTATTTT. Combining the CDR3 with reference TRBV7-8 and TRBJ2-3 gives the whole variable domain GAGVSQSPRYKVAKRGQDVALRCDPISGHVSLFWYQQALGQGPEFLTYFQNEAQLDKSGLPSDRFFAERPEGSVSTLKIQRTQQEDSAVYLCASSLPTWTSGDDTQYFGPGTRLTVL.

The chain couples TRBV5-5 to TRBJ1-5, with D unresolved. CDR1 and CDR2 from the germline V gene are SGHKS and YYEKEE (reference sequence). The CDR3 consists of 15 residues. V lost 4 bases and J lost 0, with 11 bases in between. CDR3 protein: CASSQTYNSNQPQHF. The CDR3 DNA reads as TGTGCCAGCAGCCAAACCTACAATAGCAATCAGCCCCAGCATTTT.

Only a few counts were recorded for this clone. The chain combines TRBV28 with TRBJ1-5; unclear D gene. This CDR3 has 13 amino acids. Trimming removed 8 bases from V and 5 bases from J, with 13 bases in between. The germline gives CDR1 MDHEN, CDR2 SYDVKM. The CDR3: CASYSGGHQPQHF. The CDR3 DNA follows: TGTGCCAGCTACTCCGGAGGCCATCAGCCCCAGCATTTT.

A single count supports this clone. The rearrangement joins TRBV7-3 to TRBJ2-7, with unresolved D. Germline loops: CDR1 SGHTA, CDR2 FQGTGA. Trimming shortened V by 2 bases and J by 3 bases, and 17 bases separated the two germline ends. The CDR3 totals 16 residues. DNA for the CDR3: TGTGCCAGCAGCTTATTCCCTGGAGAGGAGTACTACGAGCAGTACTTC. This encodes CASSLFPGEEYYEQYF.